This is a list of T cell receptor beta chains from one sample in a study of shared clonotypes between healthy human individuals. Sequenced by immunoSEQ multiplex PCR; TCRdb stores in-frame clones only, minus some. This table has about 2.4 million clones, over 85% appearing once. The specimen was naive CD4+ T cells from PBMCs. These receptors were collected from a man aged 18 to 29 in good health. Some clones in this sample may be carry-over from other donors' samples. The CDR3 runs from the conserved cysteine through the conserved F or W. Fields, in order: D gene, J gene, V gene, clone size, CDR3 protein, CDR3 DNA. A D gene is named only where the DNA matches it firmly. A row's size may be missing; if present it is once, few, many or a size class.

d_gene: -
j_gene: TRBJ2-7
v_gene: TRBV5-1
abundance: once
CDR3aa: CASTTDYSYEQYF
CDR3nt: TGCGCCAGCACAACGGACTACTCCTACGAGCAGTACTTC

d_gene: -
j_gene: TRBJ1-4
v_gene: TRBV18
abundance: -
CDR3aa: CASHRDVGEKLFF
CDR3nt: TGTGCCAGCCACAGGGACGTAGGTGAAAAACTGTTTTTT

d_gene: -
j_gene: TRBJ2-5
v_gene: TRBV9
abundance: -
CDR3aa: CASSSRRGWGAGETQYF
CDR3nt: TGTGCCAGCAGCTCCCGTAGGGGGTGGGGGGCTGGCGAGACCCAGTACTTC

d_gene: -
j_gene: TRBJ2-1
v_gene: TRBV15
abundance: -
CDR3aa: CATSRDPRGGDEQFF
CDR3nt: TGTGCCACCAGCAGAGATCCTAGGGGGGGCGATGAGCAGTTCTTC

d_gene: TRBD1
j_gene: TRBJ1-2
v_gene: TRBV19
abundance: once
CDR3aa: CASSIQATGGNYGYTF
CDR3nt: TGTGCCAGTAGTATCCAGGCGACAGGGGGGAACTATGGCTACACCTTC

d_gene: -
j_gene: TRBJ2-7
v_gene: TRBV4-2
abundance: once
CDR3aa: CASSQGVAGGNYEQYF
CDR3nt: TGTGCCAGCAGCCAAGGGGTTGCAGGGGGGAACTACGAGCAGTACTTC

d_gene: TRBD1
j_gene: TRBJ1-4
v_gene: TRBV27
abundance: -
CDR3aa: CASSSQDRVNEKLFF
CDR3nt: TGTGCCAGCAGTTCACAAGACAGGGTTAATGAAAAACTGTTTTTT

d_gene: TRBD2
j_gene: TRBJ2-1
v_gene: TRBV25-1
abundance: -
CDR3aa: CASKGTSGRGSYNEQFF
CDR3nt: TGTGCCAGCAAAGGTACTAGCGGGAGAGGGTCCTACAATGAGCAGTTCTTC

d_gene: TRBD2
j_gene: TRBJ2-3
v_gene: TRBV25-1
abundance: -
CDR3aa: CASSPGREGSTDTQYF
CDR3nt: TGTGCCAGCAGCCCCGGGCGGGAGGGTAGCACAGATACGCAGTATTTT

d_gene: -
j_gene: TRBJ1-5
v_gene: TRBV6-5
abundance: -
CDR3aa: CASRKTGSGQPQHF
CDR3nt: TGTGCCAGCAGAAAAACAGGGTCGGGGCAGCCCCAGCATTTT

d_gene: TRBD1
j_gene: TRBJ2-7
v_gene: TRBV5-1
abundance: -
CDR3aa: CASSPGTGGFEQYF
CDR3nt: TGCGCCAGCAGCCCTGGGACAGGGGGGTTCGAGCAGTACTTC

d_gene: -
j_gene: TRBJ2-5
v_gene: TRBV11-2
abundance: -
CDR3aa: CASSIIQGLGETQYF
CDR3nt: TGTGCCAGCAGCATAATACAGGGTTTAGGGGAGACCCAGTACTTC

d_gene: TRBD2
j_gene: TRBJ2-7
v_gene: TRBV19
abundance: -
CDR3aa: CASSLGTSGTYEQYF
CDR3nt: TGTGCCAGTAGTCTCGGGACTAGCGGGACGTACGAGCAGTACTTC

d_gene: TRBD1
j_gene: TRBJ2-1
v_gene: TRBV5-1
abundance: -
CDR3aa: CASSTGTGANEQFF
CDR3nt: TGCGCCAGCAGCACCGGGACAGGGGCCAATGAGCAGTTCTTC

d_gene: TRBD1
j_gene: TRBJ1-5
v_gene: TRBV19
abundance: -
CDR3aa: CASSIPPRGLNRNQPQHF
CDR3nt: TGTGCCAGTAGTATACCCCCCAGGGGGCTCAATCGCAATCAGCCCCAGCATTTT

d_gene: TRBD2
j_gene: TRBJ2-2
v_gene: TRBV10-3
abundance: once
CDR3aa: CAISRLAGTGELFF
CDR3nt: TGTGCCATCAGTCGACTAGCGGGAACCGGGGAGCTGTTTTTT

d_gene: -
j_gene: TRBJ2-4
v_gene: TRBV25-1
abundance: -
CDR3aa: CASRDGTNIQYF
CDR3nt: TGTGCCAGCCGGGACGGAACAAACATTCAGTACTTC

d_gene: -
j_gene: TRBJ2-3
v_gene: TRBV5-1
abundance: -
CDR3aa: CASSLGFTDTQYF
CDR3nt: TGCGCCAGCAGCTTAGGGTTCACAGATACGCAGTATTTT

d_gene: -
j_gene: TRBJ2-7
v_gene: TRBV5-4
abundance: -
CDR3aa: CASSPLGDEQYF
CDR3nt: TGTGCCAGCAGCCCCTTAGGGGACGAGCAGTACTTC

d_gene: TRBD1
j_gene: TRBJ2-7
v_gene: TRBV18
abundance: -
CDR3aa: CASSPRQGTYEQYF
CDR3nt: TGTGCCAGCTCACCTCGACAGGGCACCTACGAGCAGTACTTC

d_gene: TRBD1
j_gene: TRBJ2-1
v_gene: TRBV11-1
abundance: -
CDR3aa: CASSFSLYRDRTAGGQFF
CDR3nt: TGTGCCAGCAGCTTTTCACTCTACCGGGACAGGACCGCCGGGGGGCAGTTCTTC

d_gene: -
j_gene: TRBJ2-7
v_gene: TRBV5-1
abundance: -
CDR3aa: CASSWHRAPTYEQYF
CDR3nt: TGCGCCAGCAGCTGGCACCGGGCCCCCACCTACGAGCAGTACTTC

d_gene: TRBD1
j_gene: TRBJ1-6
v_gene: TRBV28
abundance: -
CDR3aa: CASAGRGQGFSPLHF
CDR3nt: TGTGCCAGCGCAGGGCGGGGACAGGGCTTTTCACCCCTCCACTTT

d_gene: -
j_gene: TRBJ2-7
v_gene: TRBV28
abundance: -
CDR3aa: CASTPGGVTTYEQYF
CDR3nt: TGTGCCAGCACCCCCGGAGGGGTAACGACCTACGAGCAGTACTTC

d_gene: TRBD1
j_gene: TRBJ1-5
v_gene: TRBV30
abundance: once
CDR3aa: CAWTGGSNQPQHF
CDR3nt: TGTGCCTGGACAGGGGGCTCCAATCAGCCCCAGCATTTT

d_gene: -
j_gene: TRBJ2-7
v_gene: TRBV11-2
abundance: -
CDR3aa: CASSSTPEEQYF
CDR3nt: TGTGCCAGCAGCTCCACCCCGGAAGAGCAGTACTTC

d_gene: TRBD1
j_gene: TRBJ2-3
v_gene: TRBV5-1
abundance: -
CDR3aa: CASSGTGTSRSGTDTQYF
CDR3nt: TGCGCCAGCAGCGGGACAGGGACCAGTCGTTCGGGCACAGATACGCAGTATTTT

d_gene: -
j_gene: TRBJ2-2
v_gene: TRBV18
abundance: -
CDR3aa: CASSPRGGNGELFF
CDR3nt: TGTGCCAGCTCACCACGTGGGGGAAACGGGGAGCTGTTTTTT

d_gene: -
j_gene: TRBJ1-5
v_gene: TRBV4-1
abundance: few
CDR3aa: CASSQGQNNQPQHF
CDR3nt: TGCGCCAGCAGCCAAGGACAGAACAATCAGCCCCAGCATTTT

d_gene: -
j_gene: TRBJ1-3
v_gene: TRBV4-2
abundance: -
CDR3aa: CASSPGADGNTIYF
CDR3nt: TGTGCCAGCAGCCCTGGGGCAGACGGAAACACCATATATTTT

d_gene: -
j_gene: TRBJ2-2
v_gene: TRBV5-1
abundance: -
CDR3aa: CASSSGQLNTGELFF
CDR3nt: TGCGCCAGCAGCTCGGGACAACTGAACACCGGGGAGCTGTTTTTT

d_gene: TRBD2
j_gene: TRBJ2-5
v_gene: TRBV4-1
abundance: -
CDR3aa: CASSAWTSGGEETQYF
CDR3nt: TGCGCCAGCAGCGCCTGGACTAGCGGGGGGGAAGAGACCCAGTACTTC

d_gene: -
j_gene: TRBJ2-1
v_gene: TRBV9
abundance: -
CDR3aa: CASSLGSPSYNEQFF
CDR3nt: TGTGCCAGCAGCCTCGGGAGCCCATCCTACAATGAGCAGTTCTTC

d_gene: TRBD2
j_gene: TRBJ2-5
v_gene: TRBV2
abundance: -
CDR3aa: CASSEAPPAGGRETQYF
CDR3nt: TGTGCCAGCAGTGAAGCACCTCCAGCGGGAGGGCGGGAGACCCAGTACTTC

d_gene: TRBD1
j_gene: TRBJ1-1
v_gene: TRBV7-9
abundance: -
CDR3aa: CAGVRDRVNTEAFF
CDR3nt: TGTGCCGGGGTTAGGGACAGGGTGAACACTGAAGCTTTCTTT

d_gene: -
j_gene: TRBJ2-1
v_gene: TRBV4-2
abundance: -
CDR3aa: CASSHPRDEQFF
CDR3nt: TGTGCCAGCAGCCACCCTAGGGATGAGCAGTTCTTC

d_gene: -
j_gene: TRBJ2-7
v_gene: TRBV18
abundance: -
CDR3aa: CASSGTTGSYEQYF
CDR3nt: TGTGCCAGCTCAGGGACGACAGGCTCCTACGAGCAGTACTTC

d_gene: -
j_gene: TRBJ2-1
v_gene: TRBV5-1
abundance: once
CDR3aa: CASSLDGNTYNEQFF
CDR3nt: TGCGCCAGCAGCTTGGACGGAAATACCTACAATGAGCAGTTCTTC

d_gene: -
j_gene: TRBJ2-2
v_gene: TRBV27
abundance: -
CDR3aa: CASSLRGLNTGELFF
CDR3nt: TGTGCCAGCAGTCTCCGGGGATTGAACACCGGGGAGCTGTTTTTT

d_gene: -
j_gene: TRBJ1-6
v_gene: TRBV4-1
abundance: -
CDR3aa: CASSQDKTRSYNSPLHF
CDR3nt: TGCGCCAGCAGCCAAGATAAGACCCGCTCCTATAATTCACCCCTCCACTTT

d_gene: -
j_gene: TRBJ1-4
v_gene: TRBV4-2
abundance: -
CDR3aa: CASSQSRSATNEKLFF
CDR3nt: TGTGCCAGCAGCCAATCTAGGAGCGCAACTAATGAAAAACTGTTTTTT

d_gene: -
j_gene: TRBJ2-5
v_gene: TRBV27
abundance: -
CDR3aa: CASSFGAGMETQYF
CDR3nt: TGTGCCAGCAGTTTTGGGGCAGGGATGGAGACCCAGTACTTC

d_gene: TRBD1
j_gene: TRBJ1-2
v_gene: TRBV27
abundance: once
CDR3aa: CASSTRQGDGYTF
CDR3nt: TGTGCCAGCAGTACAAGACAGGGTGATGGCTACACCTTC

d_gene: -
j_gene: TRBJ2-5
v_gene: TRBV7-9
abundance: -
CDR3aa: CASSRGLPGRNQETQYF
CDR3nt: TGTGCCAGCAGCCGGGGGTTGCCTGGGCGAAACCAAGAGACCCAGTACTTC

d_gene: TRBD2
j_gene: TRBJ2-3
v_gene: TRBV28
abundance: -
CDR3aa: CASAVPGLAGGPNTQYF
CDR3nt: TGTGCCAGCGCAGTCCCGGGACTAGCGGGAGGGCCAAATACGCAGTATTTT

d_gene: -
j_gene: TRBJ2-3
v_gene: TRBV5-1
abundance: -
CDR3aa: CASRQTTSTDTQYF
CDR3nt: TGCGCCAGCCGACAGACAACTAGCACAGATACGCAGTATTTT

d_gene: TRBD1
j_gene: TRBJ2-7
v_gene: TRBV5-4
abundance: -
CDR3aa: CASSLGDRAYEQYF
CDR3nt: TGTGCCAGCAGCTTGGGGGACAGGGCCTACGAGCAGTACTTC

d_gene: TRBD1
j_gene: TRBJ1-2
v_gene: TRBV11-2
abundance: once
CDR3aa: CASSRPTGFYGYTF
CDR3nt: TGTGCCAGCAGCCGACCGACAGGGTTCTATGGCTACACCTTC